The rows below give T cell receptor beta chains drawn from one sample of a study of identifying expanded T cells in peripheral blood. Assay used: immunoSEQ multiplex PCR; TCRdb lists only in-frame clones, some missing. The sample lists roughly 56,000 clones; around 81% were seen once. Sequencing was performed on blood. These receptors came from a person aged 18 to 75 in good health. The CDR3 runs from the conserved cysteine through the conserved F or W. The D gene is left open where the match is weak. Clone size appears in some rows only: once, few, many, or a class for an expanded clone.

TRBJ2-5 | TRBV5-6 | NA | 13 | NA | TGTGCCAGCAGCTTGGACAGGGTAAAGACCCAGTACTTC | CASSLDRVKTQYF
TRBJ1-2 | TRBV5-1 | NA | 17 | NA | TGCGCCAGCAGCTTCCCCGCGACAGGAGAACCTAACTATGGCTACACCTTC | CASSFPATGEPNYGYTF
TRBJ1-1 | TRBV5-6 | TRBD1 | 15 | NA | TGTGCCAGCAGCTTGGATCCAGGGGGGTTAACTGAAGCTTTCTTT | CASSLDPGGLTEAFF
TRBJ1-5 | TRBV11-2 | TRBD1 | 16 | NA | TGTGCCAGCGAGGGGGCGTCGAGGTATAGCAATCAGCCCCAGCATTTT | CASEGASRYSNQPQHF
TRBJ2-1 | TRBV4-1 | TRBD2 | 15 | once | TGCGCCAGCAGCCAAGCTAGCGGGGGACGCAATGAGCAGTTCTTC | CASSQASGGRNEQFF
TRBJ1-2 | TRBV10-3 | NA | 15 | NA | TGTGCCATCAGTGAGCCTGGACAGTCTAACTATGGCTACACCTTC | CAISEPGQSNYGYTF
TRBJ1-4 | TRBV5-4 | NA | 14 | NA | TGTGCCAGCAGCTTTCAGGGCCTTAATGAAAAACTGTTTTTT | CASSFQGLNEKLFF
TRBJ1-2 | TRBV18 | NA | 15 | NA | TGTGCCAGCTCACCACGCGACAGTAGCTTTTATGGCTACACCTTC | CASSPRDSSFYGYTF
TRBJ2-5 | TRBV5-6 | NA | 13 | NA | TGTGCCAGCAGCTGGTCCTCCATAGAGACCCAGTACTTC | CASSWSSIETQYF
TRBJ1-3 | TRBV2 | TRBD1 | 15 | NA | TGTGCCAGCAGTGAACCACAGGGGGCTGGAAACACCATATATTTT | CASSEPQGAGNTIYF
TRBJ2-1 | TRBV6-4 | NA | 13 | NA | TGTGCCAGCAGTGAAACTAGCAACAATGAGCAGTTCTTC | CASSETSNNEQFF
TRBJ1-2 | TRBV4-3 | NA | 14 | once | TGCGCCAGCAGCCAAGACGGGGAGAACCATGGCTACACCTTC | CASSQDGENHGYTF